What follows describes a single T cell receptor beta chain. This specimen comes from a study of blood T cell repertoires in COVID-19. For the study at large: From the United States, Italy and Spain came samples of acute and convalescent COVID-19. Nucleic acid was either cDNA or gDNA, and it came from T cells, B-cell-depleted T cells, or PBMCs.

V was cut by 4 bases and J by 3 bases, with 15 bases left in between. The CDR3 is 15 residues long. In germline, CDR1 is SQVTM, CDR2 ANQGSEA. Original analysis: Estimates of nucleated cell counts were drawn from the amplification of reference gene primers. Profiled with immunoSEQ multiplex PCR; TCRdb holds only in-frame clones, not every one. For V, J and clone size, that table is used; D and trimming come from the DNA. The profile shows 200,000 or so clones, about 88% of them singletons. The sequenced sample was peripheral blood. The chain links TRBV29-1 to TRBJ1-4; a weak D match, TRBD1 (5 bases). The TCR was taken from a man aged 35 to 55 with active or convalescent COVID-19. CDR3 nucleotides: TGCAGCGTTGTAACTGCGGGGGATGCTAATGAAAAACTGTTTTTT. Translating gives CSVVTAGDANEKLFF. The variable domain in full, with the rest retrieved from reference TRBV29-1 and TRBJ1-4, is SAVISQKPSRDICQRGTSLTIQCQVDSQVTMMFWYRQQPGQSLTLIATANQGSEATYESGFVIDKFPISRPNLTFSTLTVSNMSPEDSSIYLCSVVTAGDANEKLFFGSGTQLSVL.